This T cell receptor (beta chain) was observed in a study of T-cell memory formation after mild COVID-19. The overall study: Largely donor-specific sequence clusters came from a couple of donors.

Trimming took off 6 bases at V and 1 base at J, with 16 bases between the two ends. Per the germline V gene, CDR1 is SNHLY and CDR2 is FYNNEI. CDR3 length: 16 residues. This clonotype was recorded a few times. Its specificity is unknown. Study results and limitations: Clones contracting across day 15 to 85 had a balanced CD4/CD8 profile; later expanding clones leaned CD4+.

The 5'RACE method, run with constant-segment primers, produced TCR alpha and TCR beta cDNA libraries (carrying sample barcodes and UMIs). Each CDR3 protein gets one entry after TCRdb re-called the 5' RACE reads with MiXCR. The sample contains 400,000 or so distinct CDR3 sequences, about 20% of which appear only once. The source is an adult woman who had mild COVID-19 (a few samples of this study predate the infection). Cell type and time point are not known. The chain combines TRBV2 with TRBJ2-1; D possibly matches TRBD1 or TRBD2 (6 bases each). The sample consisted of PBMCs or a T cell subset sorted from them (not recorded which). The CDR3 DNA follows: TGTGCCAGCAGGTCCATGGGGGGCCTTTCCTACAATGAGCAGTTCTTC. As protein: CASRSMGGLSYNEQFF.